This T cell receptor (beta chain) was recovered during a study of blood T cell repertoires in COVID-19. The wider study: Samples came from the United States, Italy and Spain, spanning acute and convalescent COVID-19.

V shed 3 bases, J shed 9 bases, and the junction held 13 bases outside the gene matches. This CDR3 comprises 17 residues. Germline V CDR1 and CDR2: SGHAT, FQNNGV. A few counts support this clone. Data came from immunoSEQ multiplex PCR; TCRdb stores just in-frame clones and leaves some out. In the table there are over 150,000 clones, around three quarters of which are singletons. The sequence came from an older man with acute or convalescent COVID-19. Specimen: peripheral blood. This chain joins TRBV11-2 and TRBJ2-1; 11 bases match TRBD2. CDR3 residues: CASSFQTSGAVGREQFF. CDR3 DNA: TGTGCCAGCAGCTTTCAGACTAGCGGGGCGGTCGGGCGTGAGCAGTTCTTC.